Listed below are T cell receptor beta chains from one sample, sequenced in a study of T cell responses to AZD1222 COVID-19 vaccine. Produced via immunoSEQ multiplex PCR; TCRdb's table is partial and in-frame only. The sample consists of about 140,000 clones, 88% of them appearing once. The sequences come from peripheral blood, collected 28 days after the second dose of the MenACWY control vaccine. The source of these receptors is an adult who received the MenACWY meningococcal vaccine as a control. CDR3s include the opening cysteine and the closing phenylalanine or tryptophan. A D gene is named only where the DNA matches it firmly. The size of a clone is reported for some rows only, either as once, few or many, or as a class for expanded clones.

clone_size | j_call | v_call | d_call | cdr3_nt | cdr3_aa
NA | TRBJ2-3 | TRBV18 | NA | TGTGCCAGCTCACCTTCCCGGAGCACAGATACGCAGTATTTT | CASSPSRSTDTQYF
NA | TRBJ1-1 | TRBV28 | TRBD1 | TGTGCCAGCAGTACCCAGGGACAGAAGAACACTGAAGCTTTCTTT | CASSTQGQKNTEAFF
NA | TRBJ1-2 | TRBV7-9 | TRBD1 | TGTGCCAGCAGCAAACGGACAGGGGGCCGAGGGTATGGCTACACCTTC | CASSKRTGGRGYGYTF
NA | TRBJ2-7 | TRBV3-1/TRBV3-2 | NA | TGTGCCAGCAGTTCAGACGGACCACCTAGCTCCTACGAGCAGTACTTC | CASSSDGPPSSYEQYF
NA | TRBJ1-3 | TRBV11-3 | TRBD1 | TGTGCCAGCAGCACGGGACAGTCTGGAAACACCATATATTTT | CASSTGQSGNTIYF
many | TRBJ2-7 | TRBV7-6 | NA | TGTGCCAGCAGCTTAGTCGATGGAGAGCAGTACTTC | CASSLVDGEQYF
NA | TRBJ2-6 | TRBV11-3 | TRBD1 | TGTGCCAGCAGCTGGACAGGGGCTGGGGGGGCCAACGTCCTGACTTTC | CASSWTGAGGANVLTF
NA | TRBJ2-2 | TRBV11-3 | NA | TGTGCCAGCTGGAGGGGGGCGAACACCGGGGAGCTGTTTTTT | CASWRGANTGELFF
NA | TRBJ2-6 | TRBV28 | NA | TGTGCCAAGTCCTTTAACTCTGGGGCCAACGTCCTGACTTTC | CAKSFNSGANVLTF
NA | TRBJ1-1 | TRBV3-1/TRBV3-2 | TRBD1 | TGTGCCAGCAGCCAAGATTCACAGGGGGTAAACACTGAAGCTTTCTTT | CASSQDSQGVNTEAFF
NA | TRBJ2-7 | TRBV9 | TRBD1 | TGTGCCAGCAGCGCCCGGGACAGGGAATCCTACGAGCAGTACTTC | CASSARDRESYEQYF
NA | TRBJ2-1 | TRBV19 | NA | TGTGCCAGTAGCGGGAGTGCGGCGAACAATGAGCAGTTCTTC | CASSGSAANNEQFF
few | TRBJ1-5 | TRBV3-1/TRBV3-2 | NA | TGTGCCAGCAGCCAAGATGGGGGGCATCAGCCCCAGCATTTT | CASSQDGGHQPQHF
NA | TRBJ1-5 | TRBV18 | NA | TGTGCCAGCTCACCACCGATGGTCCGAAAGAATCAGCCCCAGCATTTT | CASSPPMVRKNQPQHF
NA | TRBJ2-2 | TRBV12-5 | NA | TGTGCTAGTGGTTTCCGGGCAGAGAACACCGGGGAGCTGTTTTTT | CASGFRAENTGELFF
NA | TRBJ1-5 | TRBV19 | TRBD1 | TGTGCCAGTAGTATTCCCCGACAGGGGCCGAACAATCAGCCCCAGCATTTT | CASSIPRQGPNNQPQHF
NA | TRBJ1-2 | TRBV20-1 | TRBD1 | TGCAGTGCTAGTGCTTTCCGGGACAGGGAAGAAGTTGGCTACACCTTC | CSASAFRDREEVGYTF
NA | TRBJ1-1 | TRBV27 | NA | TGTGCCAGCAGTTTGTCGGTGAACACTGAAGCTTTCTTT | CASSLSVNTEAFF
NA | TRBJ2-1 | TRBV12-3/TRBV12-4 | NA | TGTGCCAGCAGTTTTGGAAGTGAGCAGTTCTTC | CASSFGSEQFF
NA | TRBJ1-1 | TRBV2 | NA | TGTGCCAGCAGTCAGATCCCGGGAACTGAAGCTTTCTTT | CASSQIPGTEAFF
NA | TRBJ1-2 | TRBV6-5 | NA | TGTGCCAGCAGGAACAGGGAGGTGTATGGCTACACCTTC | CASRNREVYGYTF
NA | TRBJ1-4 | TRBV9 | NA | TGTGCCAGCAGCGTCTGGGGAGGGAATGAAAAACTGTTTTTT | CASSVWGGNEKLFF
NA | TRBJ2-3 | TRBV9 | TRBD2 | TGTGCCAGCAGTTTAGGGACTAGCGGGGGGCTCACAGATACGCAGTATTTT | CASSLGTSGGLTDTQYF
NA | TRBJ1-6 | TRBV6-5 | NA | TGTGCCAGCACGGTGGAGAATAATTCACCCCTCCACTTT | CASTVENNSPLHF
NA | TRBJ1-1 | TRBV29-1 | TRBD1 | TGCAGCGTTGCCGACAGGGCCCCTGAAGCTTTCTTT | CSVADRAPEAFF
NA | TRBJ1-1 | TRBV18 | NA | TGTGCCAGCTCGCTTGGAGGACTCCTGAACACTGAAGCTTTCTTT | CASSLGGLLNTEAFF
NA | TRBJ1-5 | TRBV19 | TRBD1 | TGTGCCAGTAGTATGGACCGGACAGGGCGATCCAATCAGCCCCAGCATTTT | CASSMDRTGRSNQPQHF
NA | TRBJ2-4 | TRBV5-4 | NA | TGTGCCAGCAGCTTGTCAGGTGTTAAAAACATTCAGTACTTC | CASSLSGVKNIQYF
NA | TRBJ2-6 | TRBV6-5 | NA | TGTGCCAGCCTCTTAACTGGGGCCAACGTCCTGACTTTC | CASLLTGANVLTF
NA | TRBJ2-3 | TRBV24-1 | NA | TGTGCCACCAGTGATCCAGGGCTAACTAGCACAGATACGCAGTATTTT | CATSDPGLTSTDTQYF
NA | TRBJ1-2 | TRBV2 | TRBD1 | TGTGCCAGCAGGGACCGGGACAGGGGAAGCTACACCTTC | CASRDRDRGSYTF
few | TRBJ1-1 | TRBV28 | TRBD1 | TGTGCCAGCAAACCCTTGGACAGGACGAACACTGAAGCTTTCTTT | CASKPLDRTNTEAFF
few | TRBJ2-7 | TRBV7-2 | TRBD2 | TGTGCCAGCAGTTCGCGGGGACTACCGAGGTACGAGCAGTACTTC | CASSSRGLPRYEQYF
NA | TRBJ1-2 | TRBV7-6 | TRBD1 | TGTGCCAGCAGCTCTCAAGACAGGGGGCCCTATGGCTACACCTTC | CASSSQDRGPYGYTF
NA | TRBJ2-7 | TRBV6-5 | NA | TGTGCCAGCACCCGACAGGGAGGCAACGAGCAGTACTTC | CASTRQGGNEQYF
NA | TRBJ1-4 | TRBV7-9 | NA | TGTGCCAGCAGTGCAGGGGATTTGGGACTGTTTTTT | CASSAGDLGLFF
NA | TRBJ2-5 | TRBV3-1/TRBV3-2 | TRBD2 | TGTGCCAGCAGCCAAGTTGAGGGACTAGCAGGAGAGACCCAGTACTTC | CASSQVEGLAGETQYF
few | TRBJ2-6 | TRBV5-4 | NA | TGTGCCAGCAGCTTGGGGCGGGCCTTCGGGGCCAACGTCCTGACTTTC | CASSLGRAFGANVLTF
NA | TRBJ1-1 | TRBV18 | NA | TGTGCCAGCTCACCACAGGGGAACACTGAAGCTTTCTTT | CASSPQGNTEAFF
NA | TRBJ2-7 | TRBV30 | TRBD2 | TGTGCCTGGAAACTAGCGGGGGCCCCCTACGAGCAGTACTTC | CAWKLAGAPYEQYF
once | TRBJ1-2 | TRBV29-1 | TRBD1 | TGCAGCGTTACGACAGGGGGCAACGGGCTCCGAGATATATATGGCTACACCTTC | CSVTTGGNGLRDIYGYTF
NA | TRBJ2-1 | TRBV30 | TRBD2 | TGTGCCTGGAGAGATACTAGCGGGGAAAGCTCCTACAATGAGCAGTTCTTC | CAWRDTSGESSYNEQFF
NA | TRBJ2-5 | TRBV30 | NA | TGTGCCTGGACTTCGGGCGAGACCCAGTACTTC | CAWTSGETQYF
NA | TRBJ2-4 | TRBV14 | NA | TGTGCCAGCAGCCAGTCGAGCGGCATTCAGTACTTC | CASSQSSGIQYF
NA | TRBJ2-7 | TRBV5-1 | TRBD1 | TGCGCCAGCAGCTTGTCGGGGACAGACAACTACGAGCAGTACTTC | CASSLSGTDNYEQYF
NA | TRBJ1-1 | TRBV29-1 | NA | TGCAGCGTTCCCGGGATGCCGAGTAGCCTGATGAACACTGAAGCTTTCTTT | CSVPGMPSSLMNTEAFF
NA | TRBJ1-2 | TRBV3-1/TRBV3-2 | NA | TGTGCCAGCGGTGACAGCGACTATGGCTACACCTTC | CASGDSDYGYTF
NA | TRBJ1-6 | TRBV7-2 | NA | TGTGCCAGCAGCTTAGTTGCGATCAGGGACGCCTATAATTCACCCCTCCACTTT | CASSLVAIRDAYNSPLHF
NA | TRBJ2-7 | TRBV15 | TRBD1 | TGTGCCACCAGCAGAGCAGGGGGCGAACTCTACGAGCAGTACTTC | CATSRAGGELYEQYF
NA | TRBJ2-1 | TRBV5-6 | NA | TGTGCCAGCAGCCGCGAAGGGATGTCGGGGCAGTTCTTC | CASSREGMSGQFF
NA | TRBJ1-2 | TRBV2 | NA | TGTGCCAGCAGCGCTTCGGACGGATACTATGGCTACACCTTC | CASSASDGYYGYTF
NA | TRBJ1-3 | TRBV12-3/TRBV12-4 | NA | TGTGCCAGCAGACTAAGCTCTGGAAACACCATATATTTT | CASRLSSGNTIYF
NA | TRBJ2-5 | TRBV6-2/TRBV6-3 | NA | TGTGCCAGCAGTTCCACAACTAGGGTCGGCGGGCAGTACTTC | CASSSTTRVGGQYF